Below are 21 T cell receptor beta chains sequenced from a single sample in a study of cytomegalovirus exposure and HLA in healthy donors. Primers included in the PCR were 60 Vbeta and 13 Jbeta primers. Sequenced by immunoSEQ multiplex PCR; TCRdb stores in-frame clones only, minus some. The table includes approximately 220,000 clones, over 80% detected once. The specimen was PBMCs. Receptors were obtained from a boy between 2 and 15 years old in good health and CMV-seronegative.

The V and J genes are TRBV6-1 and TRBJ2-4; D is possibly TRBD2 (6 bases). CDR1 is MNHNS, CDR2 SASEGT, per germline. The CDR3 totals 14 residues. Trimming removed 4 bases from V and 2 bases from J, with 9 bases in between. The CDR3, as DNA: TGTGCCAGCAGTGTTAGCGGACCCAAAAACATTCAGTACTTC. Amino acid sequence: CASSVSGPKNIQYF.

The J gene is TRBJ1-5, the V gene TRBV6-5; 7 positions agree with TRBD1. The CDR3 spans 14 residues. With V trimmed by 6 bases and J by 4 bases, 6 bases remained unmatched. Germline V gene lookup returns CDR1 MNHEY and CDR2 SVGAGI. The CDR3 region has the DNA TGTGCCAGCAGACCTGGGACAGCAAATCAGCCCCAGCATTTT. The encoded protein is CASRPGTANQPQHF.

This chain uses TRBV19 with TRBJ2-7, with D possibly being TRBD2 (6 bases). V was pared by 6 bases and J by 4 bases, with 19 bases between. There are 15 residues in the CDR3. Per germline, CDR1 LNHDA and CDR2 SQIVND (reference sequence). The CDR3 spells CASSQTRESLYEQYF. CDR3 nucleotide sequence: TGTGCCAGTAGCCAAACCCGGGAGAGCCTTTACGAGCAGTACTTC.

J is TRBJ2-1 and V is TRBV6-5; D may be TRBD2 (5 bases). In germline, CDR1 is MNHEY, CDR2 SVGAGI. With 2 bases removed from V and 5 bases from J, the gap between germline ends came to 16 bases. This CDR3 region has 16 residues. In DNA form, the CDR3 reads TGTGCCAGCAGTTACCTCGCGGGTCCCAGAAACAATGAGCAGTTCTTC. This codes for CASSYLAGPRNNEQFF.

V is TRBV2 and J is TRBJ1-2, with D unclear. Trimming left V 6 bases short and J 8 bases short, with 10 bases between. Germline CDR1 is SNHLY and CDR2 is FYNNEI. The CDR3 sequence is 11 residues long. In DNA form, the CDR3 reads TGTGCCAGCAGGGTACAGAACGGCTACACCTTC. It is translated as CASRVQNGYTF.

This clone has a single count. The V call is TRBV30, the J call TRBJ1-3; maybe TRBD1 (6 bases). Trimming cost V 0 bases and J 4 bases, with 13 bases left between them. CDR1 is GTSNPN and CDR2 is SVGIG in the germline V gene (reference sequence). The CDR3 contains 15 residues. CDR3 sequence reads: CAWSVGGGPGNTIYF. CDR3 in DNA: TGTGCCTGGAGTGTAGGGGGGGGCCCAGGAAACACCATATATTTT.

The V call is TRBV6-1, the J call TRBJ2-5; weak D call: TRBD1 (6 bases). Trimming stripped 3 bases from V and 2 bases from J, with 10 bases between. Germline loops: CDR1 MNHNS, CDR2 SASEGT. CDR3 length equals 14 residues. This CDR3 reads CASSEGAWQETQYF. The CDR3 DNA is TGTGCCAGCAGTGAGGGGGCATGGCAAGAGACCCAGTACTTC.

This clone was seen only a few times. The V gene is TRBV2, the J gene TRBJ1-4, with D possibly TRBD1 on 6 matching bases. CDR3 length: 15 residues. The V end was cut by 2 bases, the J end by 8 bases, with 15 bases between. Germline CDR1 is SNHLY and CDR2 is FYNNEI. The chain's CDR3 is CASSELGGREEKLFF. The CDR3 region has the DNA TGTGCCAGCAGTGAATTGGGGGGGCGGGAGGAAAAACTGTTTTTT.

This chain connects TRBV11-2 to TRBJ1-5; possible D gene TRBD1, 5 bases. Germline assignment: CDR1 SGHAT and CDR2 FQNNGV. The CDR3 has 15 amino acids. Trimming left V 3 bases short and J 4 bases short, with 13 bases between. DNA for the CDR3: TGTGCCAGCAGCTTGGGGGGTGGCAAGAATCAGCCCCAGCATTTT. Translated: CASSLGGGKNQPQHF.

The CDR3 DNA sequence: TGTGCCAGCACCACAGGGACTGGGGCCAACGTCCTGACTTTC. Its protein is CASTTGTGANVLTF. The chain carries TRBV6-1 and TRBJ2-6; D may be TRBD1 (6 bases). Trimming shortened V by 7 bases and J by 2 bases, and 9 bases separated the two germline ends. There are 14 residues in the CDR3. Germline assignment: CDR1 MNHNS and CDR2 SASEGT.

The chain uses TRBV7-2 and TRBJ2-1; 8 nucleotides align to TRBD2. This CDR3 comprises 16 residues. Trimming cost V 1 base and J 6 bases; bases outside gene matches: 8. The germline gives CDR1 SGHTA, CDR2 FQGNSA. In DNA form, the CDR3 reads TGTGCCAGCAGCTTAGTATCCACTAGCGGCGTCAATGAGCAGTTCTTC. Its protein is CASSLVSTSGVNEQFF. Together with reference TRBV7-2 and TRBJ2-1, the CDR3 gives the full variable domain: GAGVSQSPSNKVTEKGKDVELRCDPISGHTALYWYRQSLGQGLEFLIYFQGNSAPDKSGLPSDRFSAERTGGSVSTLTIQRTQQEDSAVYLCASSLVSTSGVNEQFFGPGTRLTVL.

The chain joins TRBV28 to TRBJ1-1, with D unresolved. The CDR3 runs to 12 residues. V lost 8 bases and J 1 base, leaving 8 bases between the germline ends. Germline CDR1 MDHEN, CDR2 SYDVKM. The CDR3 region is CASRPGNTEAFF. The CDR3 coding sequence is TGTGCCAGCCGGCCGGGGAACACTGAAGCTTTCTTT. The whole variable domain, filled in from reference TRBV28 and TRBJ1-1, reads DVKVTQSSRYLVKRTGEKVFLECVQDMDHENMFWYRQDPGLGLRLIYFSYDVKMKEKGDIPEGYSVSREKKERFSLILESASTNQTSMYLCASRPGNTEAFFGQGTRLTVV.

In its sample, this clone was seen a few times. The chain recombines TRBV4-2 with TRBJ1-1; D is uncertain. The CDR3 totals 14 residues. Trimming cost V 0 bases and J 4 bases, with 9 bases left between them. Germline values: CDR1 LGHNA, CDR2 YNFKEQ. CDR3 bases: TGTGCCAGCAGCCAAGAGATTGAGGGCACTGAAGCTTTCTTT. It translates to CASSQEIEGTEAFF.

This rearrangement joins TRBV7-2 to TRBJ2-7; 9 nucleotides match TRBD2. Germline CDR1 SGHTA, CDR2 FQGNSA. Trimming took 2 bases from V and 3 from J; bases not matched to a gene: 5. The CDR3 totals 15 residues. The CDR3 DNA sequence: TGTGCCAGCAGCTTATACGATAGCGGGAGCTACGAGCAGTACTTC. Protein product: CASSLYDSGSYEQYF. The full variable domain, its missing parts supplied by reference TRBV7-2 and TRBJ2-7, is GAGVSQSPSNKVTEKGKDVELRCDPISGHTALYWYRQSLGQGLEFLIYFQGNSAPDKSGLPSDRFSAERTGGSVSTLTIQRTQQEDSAVYLCASSLYDSGSYEQYFGPGTRLTVT.

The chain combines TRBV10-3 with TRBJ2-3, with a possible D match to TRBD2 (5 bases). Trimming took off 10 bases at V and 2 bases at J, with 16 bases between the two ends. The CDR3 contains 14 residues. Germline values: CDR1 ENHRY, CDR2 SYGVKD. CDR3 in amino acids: CATQAAGLTDTQYF. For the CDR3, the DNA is TGTGCCACCCAGGCGGCAGGACTCACAGATACGCAGTATTTT.

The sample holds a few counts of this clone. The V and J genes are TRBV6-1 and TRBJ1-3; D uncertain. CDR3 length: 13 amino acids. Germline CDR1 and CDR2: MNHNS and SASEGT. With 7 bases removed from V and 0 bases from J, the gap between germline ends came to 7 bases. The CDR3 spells CASTVSSGNTIYF. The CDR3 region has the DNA TGTGCCAGCACCGTCAGCTCTGGAAACACCATATATTTT.

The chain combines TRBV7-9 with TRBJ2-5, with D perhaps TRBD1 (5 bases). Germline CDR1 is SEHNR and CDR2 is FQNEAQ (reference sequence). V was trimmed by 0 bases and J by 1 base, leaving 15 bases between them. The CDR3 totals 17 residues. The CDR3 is CASSLAGLDPFQETQYF. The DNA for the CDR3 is TGTGCCAGCAGCTTAGCGGGGCTCGACCCCTTCCAAGAGACCCAGTACTTC. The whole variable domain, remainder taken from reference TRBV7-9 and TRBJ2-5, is DTGVSQNPRHKITKRGQNVTFRCDPISEHNRLYWYRQTLGQGPEFLTYFQNEAQLEKSRLLSDRFSAERPKGSFSTLEIQRTEQGDSAMYLCASSLAGLDPFQETQYFGPGTRLLVL.

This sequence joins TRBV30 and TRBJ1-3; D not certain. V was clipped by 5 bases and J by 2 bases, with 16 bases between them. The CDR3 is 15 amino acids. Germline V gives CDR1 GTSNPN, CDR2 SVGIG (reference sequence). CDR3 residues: CAWSPLRVTGNTIYF. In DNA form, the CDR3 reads TGTGCCTGGTCCCCTCTGAGGGTAACTGGAAACACCATATATTTT.

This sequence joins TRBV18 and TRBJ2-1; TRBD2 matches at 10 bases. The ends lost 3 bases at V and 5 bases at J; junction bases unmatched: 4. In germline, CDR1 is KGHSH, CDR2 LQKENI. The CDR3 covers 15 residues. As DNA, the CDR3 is TGTGCCAGCTCACCTAGCGGGAGGTCCAACAATGAGCAGTTCTTC. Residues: CASSPSGRSNNEQFF. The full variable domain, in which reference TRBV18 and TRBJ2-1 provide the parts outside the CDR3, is NAGVMQNPRHLVRRRGQEARLRCSPMKGHSHVYWYRQLPEEGLKFMVYLQKENIIDESGMPKERFSAEFPKEGPSILRIQQVVRGDSAAYFCASSPSGRSNNEQFFGPGTRLTVL.

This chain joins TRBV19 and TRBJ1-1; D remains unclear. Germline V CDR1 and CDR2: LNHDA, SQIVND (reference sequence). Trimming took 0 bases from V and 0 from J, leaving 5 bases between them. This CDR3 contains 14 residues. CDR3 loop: CASSIEDLNTEAFF. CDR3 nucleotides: TGTGCCAGTAGTATAGAGGACTTGAACACTGAAGCTTTCTTT.

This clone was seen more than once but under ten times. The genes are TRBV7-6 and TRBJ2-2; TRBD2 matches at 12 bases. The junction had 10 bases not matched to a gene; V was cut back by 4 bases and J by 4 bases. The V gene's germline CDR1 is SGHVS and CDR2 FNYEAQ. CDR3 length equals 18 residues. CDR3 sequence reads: CASSSTSGSARITGELFF. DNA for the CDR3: TGTGCCAGCAGCTCGACTAGCGGGAGTGCCAGAATCACCGGGGAGCTGTTTTTT. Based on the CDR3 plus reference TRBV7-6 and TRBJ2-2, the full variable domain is GAGVSQSPRYKVTKRGQDVALRCDPISGHVSLYWYRQALGQGPEFLTYFNYEAQQDKSGLPNDRFSAERPEGSISTLTIQRTEQRDSAMYRCASSSTSGSARITGELFFGEGSRLTVL.